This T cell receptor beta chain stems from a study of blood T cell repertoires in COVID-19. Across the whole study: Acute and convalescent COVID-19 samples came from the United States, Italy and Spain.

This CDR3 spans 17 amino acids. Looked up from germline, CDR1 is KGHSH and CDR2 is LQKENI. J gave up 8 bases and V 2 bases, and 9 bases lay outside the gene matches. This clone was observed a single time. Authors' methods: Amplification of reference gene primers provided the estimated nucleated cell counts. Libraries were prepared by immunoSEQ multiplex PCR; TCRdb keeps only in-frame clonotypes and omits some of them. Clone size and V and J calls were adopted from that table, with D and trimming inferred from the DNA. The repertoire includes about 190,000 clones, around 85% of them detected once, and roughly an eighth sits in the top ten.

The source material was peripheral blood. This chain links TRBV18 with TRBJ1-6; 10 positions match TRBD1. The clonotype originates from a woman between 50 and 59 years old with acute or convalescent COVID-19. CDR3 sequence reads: CASSPSRVGTGDSPLHF. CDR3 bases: TGTGCCAGCTCACCAAGCAGGGTCGGGACAGGGGATTCACCCCTCCACTTT.